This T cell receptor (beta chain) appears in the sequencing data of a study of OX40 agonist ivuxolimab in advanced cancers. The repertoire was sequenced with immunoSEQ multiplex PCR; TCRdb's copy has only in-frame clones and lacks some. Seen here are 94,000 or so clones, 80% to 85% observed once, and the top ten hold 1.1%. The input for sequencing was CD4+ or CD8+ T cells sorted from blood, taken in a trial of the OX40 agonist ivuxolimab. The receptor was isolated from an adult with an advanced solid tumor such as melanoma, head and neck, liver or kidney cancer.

The CDR3 coding sequence is TGTGCCAGAATACCACCGGGACCATCATTCTCTGGGGCCAACGTCCTGACTTTC. Translated, it gives CARIPPGPSFSGANVLTF. The rearrangement uses TRBV19 and TRBJ2-6; tentatively, D is TRBD1 or TRBD2 (5 bases each). The CDR3 runs 18 residues. CDR1 LNHDA and CDR2 SQIVND come from the germline V gene (reference sequence). The V end was cut by 9 bases, the J end by 0 bases, with 21 bases between.